This T cell receptor (beta chain) emerged from a study of blood T cell repertoires in COVID-19. Study at large: Acute and convalescent COVID-19 specimens originated in the United States, Italy and Spain. T cells, B-cell-depleted T cells, or PBMCs provided the cDNA or gDNA that served as material.

Source study methods: How many nucleated cells were present was estimated from reference gene primer amplification. The method was immunoSEQ multiplex PCR; TCRdb's version includes in-frame clones alone and lacks a portion of them. V and J calls and clone size follow that table, whereas D and trimming were derived from the DNA. Counted here are about 120,000 clones, around 79% occurring once; the ten biggest clones make up about 2.7%. CDR3 length: 16 amino acids. V lost 2 bases and J lost 6; bases outside the gene matches: 8. The V gene's germline CDR1 is SGHAT and CDR2 FQNNGV. The chain carries TRBV11-2 and TRBJ2-1, with 9 bases identical to TRBD1. This receptor was obtained from a man aged 45-65 years with acute or convalescent COVID-19. The sequenced material came from peripheral blood. CDR3 DNA: TGTGCCAGCAGCTTAACCCCCGGGACAGGGTTCAATGAGCAGTTCTTC. It specifies CASSLTPGTGFNEQFF.